This T cell receptor beta chain was sequenced during a study of T cell responses to AZD1222 COVID-19 vaccine. Clones were read by immunoSEQ multiplex PCR, and TCRdb kept only the in-frame ones, dropping some. This sample yields some 110,000 clones, of which about 87% are seen a single time; roughly 4.4% belongs to the top ten. The length of the CDR3 is 14 residues. Germline V gives CDR1 SGDLS, CDR2 YYNGEE. The ends were cut back, 3 bases at V and 0 bases at J, with 9 bases in the middle. The chain uses TRBV9 and TRBJ1-1; D may be TRBD1 (5 bases). The input for sequencing was peripheral blood, taken on day 0 of AZD1222 vaccination. The source of this sequence is an adult in good health. For the CDR3, the DNA is TGTGCCAGCAGCGGGGACTTGATGAACACTGAAGCTTTCTTT. As protein: CASSGDLMNTEAFF.